The present T cell receptor (beta chain) was sequenced within a study of T-cell reconstitution after alpha-beta-depleted transplantation in children. A TCRbeta library incorporating unique molecular identifiers was prepared. A single record per CDR3 protein comes from TCRdb applying MiXCR to the PCR reads. The table has about 640,000 distinct CDR3 sequences, roughly 17% seen once. The receptor was derived from a human donor who donated a stem cell graft to a child with acute myeloid leukemia. The sample was PBMCs from the stem cell graft donor, taken from the stem cell graft.

In nucleotides, the CDR3 is TGCAGTGCCACCCCGGGGCCAGGGAATTCACCCCTCCACTTT. This encodes CSATPGPGNSPLHF. The V call is TRBV20-1, the J call TRBJ1-6; tentatively, D is TRBD1 (5 bases). V gave up 6 bases and J gave up 7 bases, with 16 bases separating them. CDR1 is DFQATT, CDR2 SNEGSKA, per germline (reference sequence). The CDR3 has 14 residues.